Shown below are 15 T cell receptor beta chains from a single sample sequenced in a study of shared clonotypes between healthy human individuals. Repertoires were generated with immunoSEQ multiplex PCR, while TCRdb's copy carries only in-frame clones and drops some. The repertoire includes roughly 500,000 clones, over 70% of them detected once, and approximately 11% sits in the top ten. Source material: PBMCs. The source is a woman between 35 and 50 years old in good health. Some clones in this sample may be carry-over from other donors' samples.

In its sample, this clone was seen once. A far larger clone is just one base off, so this is likely a read error. The chain uses TRBV5-1 and TRBJ1-3; TRBD1 aligns across 7 bases. The CDR3 has 16 amino acids. Germline V gene sequence: CDR1 SGHRS, CDR2 YFSETQ. In DNA form, the CDR3 reads TGCGCCAGCAGCTTGGGGACAGGCTACTCTGGAAACACCATATGTTTT. Translated, it gives CASSLGTGYSGNTICF.

The chain is built from TRBV30 and TRBJ2-1; D may correspond to TRBD1 or TRBD2 (6 bases each). The CDR3 is made up of 12 amino acids. The germline CDR1 and CDR2 sequences are GTSNPN and SVGIG (reference sequence). With 4 bases removed from V and 7 bases from J, the gap between germline ends came to 11 bases. The CDR3 DNA reads as TGTGCCTGGATCCCGGGGGCAAATGAGCAGTTCTTC. Translated, it gives CAWIPGANEQFF.

This clone was seen only a few times. The chain uses TRBV9 and TRBJ2-3; D is tentatively TRBD1 or TRBD2 (5 bases each). Deletions cut 0 bases from V and 3 bases from J, with 23 bases between. The CDR3 runs 19 residues. Germline CDR1 SGDLS, CDR2 YYNGEE. CDR3 sequence reads: CASSVEGPGRGVTTDTQYF. The CDR3 coding sequence is TGTGCCAGCAGCGTAGAGGGGCCCGGGCGAGGGGTGACTACAGATACGCAGTATTTT. Looking up the rest from reference TRBV9 and TRBJ2-3 gives the full variable domain: DSGVTQTPKHLITATGQRVTLRCSPRSGDLSVYWYQQSLDQGLQFLIQYYNGEERAKGNILERFSAQQFPDLHSELNLSSLELGDSALYFCASSVEGPGRGVTTDTQYFGPGTRLTVL.

A word on this clone: A far more abundant clone sits one base away, making this likely a read error. This chain joins TRBV4-1 and TRBJ2-7; 7 bases fit TRBD1. Germline V CDR1 and CDR2: MGHRA, YSYEKL. Losses at the gene ends were 0 bases for V and 8 bases for J; bases not matched to a gene: 16. The CDR3 sequence is 17 residues long. The CDR3 nucleotides are TGCGCCAGCAGCCAAGATCCCCTGACAGGGAAATCGTCCAAGCAGTACTTC. It encodes CASSQDPLTGKSSKQYF.

This clone was picked up a small number of times. DNA of the CDR3: TGTGCCAGCAGGGGACACAGCTCCTACGAGCAGTACTTC. Its protein is CASRGHSSYEQYF. The chain employs TRBV27 and TRBJ2-7, with D tentatively TRBD1 (6 bases). Germline CDR1 and CDR2: MNHEY and SMNVEV (reference sequence). The CDR3 is 13 residues long. Trimming took 6 bases from V and 0 from J, leaving 9 bases between them.

On this clone: A far larger clone lies a single base away; this is likely a read error. The conserved phenylalanine or tryptophan normally closing the CDR3 is absent here, so this likely arose from a read error. The rearrangement links TRBV7-2 to TRBJ1-1; 7 bases line up with TRBD1. J was trimmed by 6 bases and V by 5 bases; bases with no gene match: 6. Germline loops: CDR1 SGHTA, CDR2 FQGNSA. The CDR3 is made up of 13 amino acids. CDR3 nucleotide sequence: TGTGCCAGCAGCCCAGGGGGAGTGGCTGAAGCTTTCTCT. This sequence encodes CASSPGGVAEAFS.

The chain couples TRBV9 to TRBJ2-7, with TRBD2 matching 12 bases. The CDR3 consists of 17 residues. With 4 bases clipped from V and 4 bases from J, the junction kept 12 bases outside the gene matches. CDR1 is SGDLS, CDR2 YYNGEE, per germline. The CDR3 nucleotides are TGTGCCAGCAGCCCCCGTGGGCTAGCGGGAGGGGTGTACGAGCAGTACTTC. Amino acid sequence: CASSPRGLAGGVYEQYF.

This clone occurred many times. The genes are TRBV5-1 and TRBJ2-5; no definite D call. This CDR3 contains 16 residues. CDR1 is SGHRS and CDR2 is YFSETQ in the germline V gene. Trimming cost V 0 bases and J 4 bases, with 16 bases left between them. The CDR3 nucleotides are TGCGCCAGCAGCTTGGCCTTCCGCGGCGGTATAGAGACCCAGTACTTC. Its translation is CASSLAFRGGIETQYF.

CDR3: CASSLAVGAGANVLTF. The DNA for the CDR3 is TGCGCCAGCAGCTTGGCCGTGGGGGCTGGGGCCAACGTCCTGACTTTC. V and J are TRBV5-1 and TRBJ2-6, with D perhaps assigned TRBD1 or TRBD2 (5 bases each). CDR1 and CDR2 from the germline V gene are SGHRS and YFSETQ. Trimming removed 0 bases at V and 2 bases at J, with 9 bases between. This CDR3 comprises 16 residues. Full variable domain (outside the CDR3, taken from reference TRBV5-1 and TRBJ2-6): KAGVTQTPRYLIKTRGQQVTLSCSPISGHRSVSWYQQTPGQGLQFLFEYFSETQRNKGNFPGRFSGRQFSNSRSEMNVSTLELGDSALYLCASSLAVGAGANVLTFGAGSRLTVL.

The chain uses TRBV5-6 and TRBJ2-3; D remains ambiguous. CDR1 and CDR2 (germline): SGHDT, YYEEEE. V lost 3 bases to trimming and J lost 1 base, with 12 bases between them. The CDR3 has 15 residues. The CDR3 reads CASSYSYLRTDTQYF. The CDR3 nucleotides read TGTGCCAGCAGCTACTCCTACCTTCGCACAGATACGCAGTATTTT.

The V call is TRBV18, the J call TRBJ2-7, with D possibly being TRBD1 (6 bases). This CDR3 has 13 amino acids. The V end lost 3 bases, the J end lost 2 bases, and 8 bases lay between the germline ends. The germline CDR1 and CDR2 sequences are KGHSH and LQKENI. The CDR3 DNA reads as TGTGCCAGCTCACCGGACAGACCCTACGAGCAGTACTTC. Translating gives CASSPDRPYEQYF.

The J gene is TRBJ2-7, the V gene TRBV7-9, with D possibly matching TRBD1 (5 bases). The ends were cut back, 5 bases at V and 2 bases at J, with 13 bases in the middle. CDR1 SEHNR and CDR2 FQNEAQ come from the germline V gene (reference sequence). This CDR3 comprises 14 residues. CDR3 region: CASSLGHLPYEQYF. Here the CDR3 DNA reads TGTGCCAGCAGCCTGGGGCACCTTCCCTACGAGCAGTACTTC.

The genes are TRBV5-1 and TRBJ2-5, with D perhaps matching TRBD2 (5 bases). The germline V gene encodes CDR1 SGHRS and CDR2 YFSETQ. The ends were cut back, 3 bases at V and 2 bases at J, with 17 bases in the middle. The CDR3 extends over 16 amino acids. The CDR3 sequence: CASSSGSMAGQETQYF. CDR3 DNA sequence: TGCGCCAGCAGCTCGGGAAGTATGGCAGGTCAAGAGACCCAGTACTTC.

The J gene is TRBJ1-1, the V gene TRBV28; D is unresolved. V was shortened by 6 bases and J by 4 bases, with 18 bases between the two germline ends. There are 15 residues in the CDR3. Germline-derived CDR1 and CDR2 are MDHEN and SYDVKM. The CDR3 DNA is TGTGCCAGCAGAGCCGGGTCAGCGCCGGGCACTGAAGCTTTCTTT. The encoded protein is CASRAGSAPGTEAFF.

This clone was counted between two and nine times. The V and J genes are TRBV19 and TRBJ2-1; 11 nucleotides line up with TRBD2. The CDR3 runs to 14 residues. The V gene end was trimmed by 6 bases and the J gene end by 6 bases; junction bases not matched to a gene: 4. The germline gives CDR1 LNHDA, CDR2 SQIVND (reference sequence). The CDR3 spells CASRVAGGINEQFF. CDR3 DNA: TGTGCCAGTAGGGTAGCGGGAGGGATCAATGAGCAGTTCTTC.